The 8 T cell receptor beta chains in this list originate from one sample, sequenced in a study of blood T cell repertoires in COVID-19. Repertoires were generated with immunoSEQ multiplex PCR, while TCRdb's copy carries only in-frame clones and drops some. The sample holds under 200,000 clones, 87% seen once. The source material was PBMCs or T cells enriched from blood (not recorded which). Receptor source: a woman between 45 and 65 years old who had recovered from COVID-19.

The gene calls are TRBV28 and TRBJ2-7, with 9 bases that match TRBD1. This CDR3 region has 13 residues. With V trimmed by 7 bases and J by 8 bases, 9 bases remained unmatched. Germline values: CDR1 MDHEN, CDR2 SYDVKM. This CDR3 reads CASKVTGGSKQYF. CDR3 DNA sequence: TGTGCCAGCAAAGTGACAGGGGGAAGTAAGCAGTACTTC.

The chain combines TRBV3-1 (or the pseudogene TRBV3-2) with TRBJ1-1; D is undetermined. The germline CDR1 and CDR2 sequences are LGHDT and YNNKEL (reference sequence). This CDR3 spans 13 amino acids. V was cut by 1 base and J by 11 bases, with 14 bases left in between. The CDR3 loop is CASSQGSSLYAFF. DNA of the CDR3: TGTGCCAGCAGCCAAGGGTCCTCACTCTACGCTTTCTTT.

This clone occurred a few times. The chain couples TRBV3-1 (or the pseudogene TRBV3-2) to TRBJ1-3; D may be TRBD1 (5 bases). Per the germline V gene, CDR1 is LGHDT and CDR2 is YNNKEL (reference sequence). Trimming took off 4 bases at V and 4 bases at J, with 14 bases between the two ends. The CDR3 length is 15 residues. CDR3 in amino acids: CASSLSGSGGNTIYF. DNA of the CDR3: TGTGCCAGCAGCCTGTCAGGGTCTGGGGGAAACACCATATATTTT.

V and J are TRBV5-1 and TRBJ2-1; TRBD2 matches at 7 bases. Per germline, CDR1 SGHRS and CDR2 YFSETQ. The CDR3 contains 13 residues. V lost 7 bases to trimming and J lost 4 bases; unmatched junction nucleotides: 5. For the CDR3, the DNA is TGCGCCAGCCGTGGCGGGAGATACAATGAGCAGTTCTTC. It is translated as CASRGGRYNEQFF. Full variable domain (missing parts from reference TRBV5-1 and TRBJ2-1): KAGVTQTPRYLIKTRGQQVTLSCSPISGHRSVSWYQQTPGQGLQFLFEYFSETQRNKGNFPGRFSGRQFSNSRSEMNVSTLELGDSALYLCASRGGRYNEQFFGPGTRLTVL.

This clone was detected once. V is TRBV7-2 and J is TRBJ2-1; the match to TRBD2 covers 15 bases. In germline, CDR1 is SGHTA, CDR2 FQGNSA. The CDR3 spans 15 residues. Germline trimming cut 2 bases from V and 9 bases from J; bases unmatched to any gene: 2. The CDR3 here is CASSLRTSGRVEQFF. Here the CDR3 DNA reads TGTGCCAGCAGCTTACGGACTAGCGGGAGGGTTGAGCAGTTCTTC.

The rearrangement uses TRBV5-4 and TRBJ2-7; unclear D gene. Germline CDR1 SGHNT, CDR2 YYREEE (reference sequence). The V end was cut by 1 base, the J end by 0 bases, with 8 bases between. The CDR3 length is 14 residues. CDR3 loop: CASSLSTGSYEQYF. The DNA of the CDR3 is TGTGCCAGCAGCTTGAGTACGGGCTCCTACGAGCAGTACTTC.

J is TRBJ1-3 and V is TRBV7-3; D unresolved. The CDR3 has 14 amino acids. V lost 0 bases and J 2 bases, leaving 5 bases between the germline ends. Germline loops: CDR1 SGHTA, CDR2 FQGTGA. The CDR3 here is CASSLTGAGNTIYF. DNA for the CDR3: TGTGCCAGCAGCTTAACGGGAGCTGGAAACACCATATATTTT.

This sequence joins TRBV18 and TRBJ1-4; TRBD1 aligns across 7 bases. With V trimmed by 3 bases and J by 8 bases, 9 bases remained unmatched. The CDR3 runs to 15 residues. Germline V lookup: CDR1 KGHSH, CDR2 LQKENI. For the CDR3, the DNA is TGTGCCAGCTCACCTGGCAAGGGGGCGATCGAAAAACTGTTTTTT. This gives the protein CASSPGKGAIEKLFF.